The entry below describes one T cell receptor beta chain. Its antigen is still unknown. No qualities accompany the bases; no much larger clone lies one base away. These data are taken from a study of CD8+CD57+ T cells in acquired aplastic anemia (dated by TCRdb to 2016 to 2019). Background for the entire study: A mean of about 3.2 ug of DNA, ranging from about 0.2 to 27.4 ug, was extracted from sorted CD4+ and CD8+ cells. Mean read counts for healthy donor samples were around 10 million for CD4+ cells and 11.0 million for CD8+ cells. Overall results and qualifications from the work: No significant difference in CD8+ Simpson's diversity was found between patients and healthy controls (P=0.060). Roughly 30 CD8+ CDR3 sequences were shared between patients and controls but appeared highly expressed in patients and within their immunodominant clones.

The study deep-sequenced TCR repertoires of sorted CD4+ and CD8+ blood T cells from severe aplastic anemia patients and healthy subjects. Ficoll-Paque density gradient centrifugation was used to isolate peripheral blood mononuclear cells. Before DNA extraction, CD4+ and CD8+ T cells were sorted with FACS or magnetic beads. The germline V gene gives CDR1 as SGDLS and CDR2 as YYNGEE. Trimming leaves V shorter by 3 bases and J shorter by 4 bases, with the junction holding 4 bases beyond the gene matches. The CDR3 contains 15 residues, cysteine and phenylalanine counted. The entry retains the CDR3 DNA only, 45 bases that are in frame from base 1. Genomic DNA served as template for TCR beta VDJ combination and CDR3 sequence profiling. TCR repertoire sequencing was run on an Illumina HiSeq 2000. From the authors' description of their analysis: Repertoire assessment relied on Simpson's diversity index, CDR3 size and DJ length profiles, and TRBV/TRBJ rearrangement plots. The most abundant DNA sequence in the deep sequencing data was defined as the immunodominant clone. CDR3 amino acid sequences were screened for sharing across subjects and were compared with published repertoires and the VDJdb database. The raw public data were reprocessed by TCRdb itself: fastp quality trimming at Q25, MiXCR clonotype calling, in-frame beta chains only. Each entry merges the rows of one CDR3 protein and shows their most common DNA and genes. TCRdb assigned the V and J calls; the authors' analysis was not used. The sample table shows around 170,000 distinct CDR3 sequences, and roughly 63% are seen once. Under 60% of the sample rests with the top ten.

Source material: sorted CD4+, CD8+, or CD8+CD57+ T cells (not recorded which) from PBMCs. This TCR derives from a human donor in good health. Recombination joined TRBV9 with TRBJ2-3; 11 central nucleotides agree with TRBD2. CDR3 reads: CASSASSGRADTQYF. The DNA is TGTGCCAGCAGCGCTAGTAGCGGGAGGGCAGATACGCAGTATTTT.